The 19 T cell receptor beta chains given below trace back to one sample, sequenced in a study of blood T cell repertoires in COVID-19. Only in-frame clones appear in the TCRdb table, and some are missing; sequencing was by immunoSEQ multiplex PCR. In the table there are nearly 300,000 clones, 88% of which are singletons. Sequenced sample: peripheral blood. The receptors were gathered from a woman in her 30s who had recovered from COVID-19.

The rearrangement links TRBV3-1 (or the pseudogene TRBV3-2) to TRBJ1-5; TRBD1 is a possible D gene (6 bases). This CDR3 contains 14 residues. V lost 2 bases and J lost 2, with 7 bases in between. CDR1 is LGHDT, CDR2 YNNKEL, per germline (reference sequence). For the CDR3, the DNA is TGTGCCAGCAGCCAATACAGGGGCAATCAGCCCCAGCATTTT. Translation: CASSQYRGNQPQHF.

CDR3 coding DNA: TGTGCCAGCAGCACCCGACCTAGGAACACCGGGGAGCTGTTTTTT. Its protein is CASSTRPRNTGELFF. This chain uses TRBV11-2 with TRBJ2-2, with D uncertain. Per the germline V gene, CDR1 is SGHAT and CDR2 is FQNNGV. V lost 5 bases and J lost 1, with 11 bases in between. CDR3 length equals 15 residues.

This sequence joins TRBV10-3 and TRBJ1-5; D not certain. The CDR3 is made up of 15 amino acids. V lost 6 bases, J lost 5 bases, and 17 bases lay in between. Germline V CDR1 and CDR2: ENHRY, SYGVKD. For the CDR3, the DNA is TGTGCCATCAGCCATACGCCCAAGGAGGATCAGCCCCAGCATTTT. Protein: CAISHTPKEDQPQHF.

V is TRBV12-3 or TRBV12-4 and J is TRBJ2-7; tentative D call: TRBD2 (6 bases). The CDR3 is made up of 12 amino acids. The V end lost 6 bases, the J end lost 2 bases, and 8 bases lay between the germline ends. This chain's CDR3 is CASRGGTYEQYF. The CDR3 DNA reads as TGTGCCAGCAGGGGGGGTACCTACGAGCAGTACTTC.

CDR3 DNA: TGTGCCACCAGTTCCGGGACAGCCAATTATGGCTACACCTTC. Translating gives CATSSGTANYGYTF. This chain connects TRBV24-1 to TRBJ1-2, with 7 bases matching TRBD1. CDR1 KGHDR and CDR2 SFDVKD come from the germline V gene. This CDR3 contains 14 residues. With V trimmed by 6 bases and J by 5 bases, 8 bases remained unmatched.

V is TRBV9 and J is TRBJ1-1; D call uncertain. Trimming removed 0 bases from V and 1 base from J, with 10 bases in between. The CDR3 is 15 residues long. CDR1 and CDR2 from the germline V gene are SGDLS and YYNGEE. The DNA for the CDR3 is TGTGCCAGCAGCGTAGATTTTATGAGGAACACTGAAGCTTTCTTT. Protein product: CASSVDFMRNTEAFF.

The chain combines TRBV19 with TRBJ2-7; 10 positions agree with TRBD1. J gave up 5 bases and V 4 bases, and 5 bases lay outside the gene matches. Per the germline V gene, CDR1 is LNHDA and CDR2 is SQIVND (reference sequence). CDR3 length equals 14 residues. CDR3: CASSTDRGLNEQYF. The CDR3 region has the DNA TGTGCCAGTAGTACTGACAGGGGGCTGAACGAGCAGTACTTC.

This clone came up once. The chain has TRBV27 and TRBJ2-7; 7 bases align to TRBD2. CDR3 length: 13 residues. V was clipped by 5 bases and J by 4 bases; unmatched bases: 5. CDR1 is MNHEY and CDR2 is SMNVEV in the germline V gene (reference sequence). CDR3 amino acids: CASSAGTTYEQYF. The CDR3 DNA reads as TGTGCCAGCAGTGCCGGGACTACTTACGAGCAGTACTTC.

This chain joins TRBV6-4 and TRBJ2-1; 9 positions match TRBD1. After removal of 2 bases from V and 7 bases from J, the junction contained 6 bases not matched to a gene. The germline gives CDR1 MRHNA, CDR2 SNTAGT. The CDR3 extends over 15 amino acids. CDR3 coding DNA: TGTGCCAGCAGTGACGGGAGACAGGGGGGGAATGAGCAGTTCTTC. This gives the protein CASSDGRQGGNEQFF.

The V gene is TRBV3-1 (or the pseudogene TRBV3-2), the J gene TRBJ1-4; the D gene is possibly TRBD1 (6 bases). Between the trimmed V and J ends, which lost 2 bases and 7 bases, there was a span of 14 bases. The CDR3 has 15 amino acids. Germline CDR1 reads LGHDT; CDR2 reads YNNKEL (reference sequence). The CDR3: CASSQQGGVGEKLFF. CDR3 coding DNA: TGTGCCAGCAGCCAACAAGGGGGAGTGGGTGAAAAACTGTTTTTT.

This clone was seen more than once but under ten times. The chain uses TRBV29-1 and TRBJ1-2; D perhaps matches TRBD1 (5 bases). The germline CDR1 and CDR2 sequences are SQVTM and ANQGSEA. The CDR3 consists of 13 residues. Trimming cost V 3 bases and J 3 bases, with 11 bases left between them. For the CDR3, the DNA is TGCAGCGTTGAGGAGCCCAGGGACTATGGCTACACCTTC. As protein: CSVEEPRDYGYTF. The whole variable domain, remainder taken from reference TRBV29-1 and TRBJ1-2, is SAVISQKPSRDICQRGTSLTIQCQVDSQVTMMFWYRQQPGQSLTLIATANQGSEATYESGFVIDKFPISRPNLTFSTLTVSNMSPEDSSIYLCSVEEPRDYGYTFGSGTRLTVV.

The genes are TRBV7-2 and TRBJ1-4; 11 nucleotides agree with TRBD1. CDR3 length: 19 amino acids. Per the germline V gene, CDR1 is SGHTA and CDR2 is FQGNSA. V lost 5 bases, J lost 0 bases, and 11 bases stayed unmatched. CDR3 sequence (DNA): TGTGCCAGCAGCCGCAGGGCGGGACAGGGGGATTCAACTAATGAAAAACTGTTTTTT. This sequence encodes CASSRRAGQGDSTNEKLFF.

The chain employs TRBV9 and TRBJ2-1; the D gene is possibly TRBD2 (6 bases). CDR1 is SGDLS and CDR2 is YYNGEE in the germline V gene. Trimming took 3 bases from V and 10 from J, leaving 11 bases between them. This CDR3 spans 12 amino acids. The chain's CDR3 is CASSATEGEQFF. As DNA, the CDR3 is TGTGCCAGCAGCGCGACGGAGGGAGAGCAGTTCTTC.

The J gene is TRBJ1-1, the V gene TRBV27, with TRBD1 as a possible D gene (5 bases). Germline CDR1 and CDR2: MNHEY and SMNVEV (reference sequence). V shed 6 bases and J shed 5 bases, with 13 bases lying between them. The CDR3 has 13 amino acids. The CDR3 sequence is CASSPRRGTEAFF. CDR3 coding DNA: TGTGCCAGCAGCCCAAGGAGGGGAACTGAAGCTTTCTTT.

The rearrangement links TRBV9 to TRBJ1-2; 8 bases align to TRBD1. This CDR3 is built from 14 residues. Trimming at V came to 2 bases and at J to 4 bases, leaving 4 bases not matched to a gene. Germline-derived CDR1 and CDR2 are SGDLS and YYNGEE. The CDR3 loop is CASSVGGQAYGYTF. In DNA form, the CDR3 reads TGTGCCAGCAGCGTTGGGGGACAGGCCTATGGCTACACCTTC.

The chain links TRBV5-4 to TRBJ2-7, with TRBD1 identical over 7 bases. With 4 bases clipped from V and 5 bases from J, the junction kept 12 bases outside the gene matches. There are 15 residues in the CDR3. Germline V gene sequence: CDR1 SGHNT, CDR2 YYREEE (reference sequence). The CDR3 sequence: CASSRQGRGEDEQYF. The CDR3 bases are TGTGCCAGCAGCCGACAGGGTAGAGGAGAGGACGAGCAGTACTTC.

The chain is built from TRBV5-5 and TRBJ2-7, with D possibly TRBD2 on 7 matching bases. The CDR3 has 16 amino acids. Trimming took 0 bases from V and 3 from J, leaving 16 bases between them. Germline V gene data show CDR1 as SGHKS and CDR2 as YYEKEE (reference sequence). This CDR3 is CASSLAAGRGVYEQYF. CDR3 DNA: TGTGCCAGCAGCTTGGCGGCAGGGAGGGGGGTCTACGAGCAGTACTTC.

The chain links TRBV14 to TRBJ2-7; 7 bases fit TRBD1. This CDR3 contains 13 residues. Germline trimming cut 6 bases from V and 13 bases from J; bases unmatched to any gene: 15. Germline loops: CDR1 SGHDN, CDR2 FVKESK. CDR3 nucleotides: TGTGCCAGCAGACTGGGCCTAGCAGGGGGTCTTTACTTC. Protein: CASRLGLAGGLYF. The full variable domain, with the rest looked up from reference TRBV14 and TRBJ2-7, is EAGVTQFPSHSVIEKGQTVTLRCDPISGHDNLYWYRRVMGKEIKFLLHFVKESKQDESGMPNNRFLAERTGGTYSTLKVQPAELEDSGVYFCASRLGLAGGLYFGPGTRLTVT.

This chain connects TRBV19 to TRBJ1-2, with D possibly being TRBD1 (6 bases). Germline lookup yields CDR1 LNHDA and CDR2 SQIVND (reference sequence). The V gene lost 6 bases and the J gene lost 0 bases, with 11 bases spanning the gap. The CDR3 has 14 residues. DNA for the CDR3: TGTGCCAGTAGCCGGACAGCGACTAACTATGGCTACACCTTC. Amino acids: CASSRTATNYGYTF.